This T cell receptor (beta chain) was captured in a study of blood T cell repertoires in COVID-19. V was clipped by 4 bases and J by 4 bases, with 9 bases between them. In germline, CDR1 is KGHDR, CDR2 SFDVKD. CDR3 length equals 13 residues. Clones were read by immunoSEQ multiplex PCR, and TCRdb kept only the in-frame ones, dropping some. This sample has 220,000 or so clones, with about 90% found just once. The clonotype was recovered from a woman in her forties or fifties with acute COVID-19. The sample taken for sequencing was PBMCs or T cells enriched from blood (not recorded which). V and J are TRBV24-1 and TRBJ1-2; D is ambiguous. CDR3 nucleotides: TGTGCCACCAGTGAAGAGGGCTTCTATGGCTACACCTTC. Amino acids: CATSEEGFYGYTF.